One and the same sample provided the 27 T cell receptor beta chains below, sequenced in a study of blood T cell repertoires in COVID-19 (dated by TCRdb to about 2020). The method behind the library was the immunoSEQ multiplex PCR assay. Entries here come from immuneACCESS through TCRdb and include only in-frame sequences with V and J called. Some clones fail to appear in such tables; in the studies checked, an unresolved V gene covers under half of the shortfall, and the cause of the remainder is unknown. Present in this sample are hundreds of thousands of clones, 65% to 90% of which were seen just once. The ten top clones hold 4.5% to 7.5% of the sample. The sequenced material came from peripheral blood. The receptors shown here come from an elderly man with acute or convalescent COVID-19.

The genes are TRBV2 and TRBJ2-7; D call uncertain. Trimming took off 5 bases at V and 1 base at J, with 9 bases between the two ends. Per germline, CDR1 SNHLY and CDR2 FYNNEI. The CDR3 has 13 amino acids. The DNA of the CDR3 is TGTGCCAGCAGTTCCGCACAGTCCTACGAGCAGTACTTC. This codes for CASSSAQSYEQYF.

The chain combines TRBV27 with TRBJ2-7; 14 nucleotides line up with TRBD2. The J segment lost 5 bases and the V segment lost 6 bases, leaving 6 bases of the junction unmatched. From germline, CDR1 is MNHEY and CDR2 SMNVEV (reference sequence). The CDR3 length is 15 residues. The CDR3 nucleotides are TGTGCCAGCAGCCTGGGACTAGCGGGAGTTCACGAGCAGTACTTC. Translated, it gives CASSLGLAGVHEQYF.

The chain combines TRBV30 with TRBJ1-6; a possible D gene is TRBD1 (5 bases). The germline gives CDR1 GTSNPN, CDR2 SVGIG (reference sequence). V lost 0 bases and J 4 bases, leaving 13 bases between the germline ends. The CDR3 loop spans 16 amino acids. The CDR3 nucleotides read TGTGCCTGGAGTGTGGAGGGACGGAGTTATAATTCACCCCTCCACTTT. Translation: CAWSVEGRSYNSPLHF.

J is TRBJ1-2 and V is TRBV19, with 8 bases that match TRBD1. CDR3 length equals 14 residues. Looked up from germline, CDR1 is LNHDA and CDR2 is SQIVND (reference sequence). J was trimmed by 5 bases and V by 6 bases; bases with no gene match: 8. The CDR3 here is CASSPGQGSYGYTF. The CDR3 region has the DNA TGTGCCAGTAGCCCTGGACAGGGAAGTTATGGCTACACCTTC.

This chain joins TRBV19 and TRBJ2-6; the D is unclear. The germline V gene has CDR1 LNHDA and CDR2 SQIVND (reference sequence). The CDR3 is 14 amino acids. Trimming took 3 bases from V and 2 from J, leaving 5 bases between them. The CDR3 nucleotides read TGTGCCAGTAGTATCCGAGCTGGGGCCAACGTCCTGACTTTC. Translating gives CASSIRAGANVLTF.

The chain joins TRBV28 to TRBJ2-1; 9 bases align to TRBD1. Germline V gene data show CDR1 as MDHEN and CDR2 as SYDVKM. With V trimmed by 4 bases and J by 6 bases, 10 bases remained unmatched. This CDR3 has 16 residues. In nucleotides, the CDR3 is TGTGCCAGCAGTTCCCCGCCGGGACAGGGTTTCAATGAGCAGTTCTTC. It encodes CASSSPPGQGFNEQFF.

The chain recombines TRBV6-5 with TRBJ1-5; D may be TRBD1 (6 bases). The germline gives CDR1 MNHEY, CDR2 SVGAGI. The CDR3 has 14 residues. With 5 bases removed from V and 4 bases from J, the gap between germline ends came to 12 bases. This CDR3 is CASSRPGVNQPQHF. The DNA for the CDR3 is TGTGCCAGCAGTAGGCCAGGGGTAAATCAGCCCCAGCATTTT.

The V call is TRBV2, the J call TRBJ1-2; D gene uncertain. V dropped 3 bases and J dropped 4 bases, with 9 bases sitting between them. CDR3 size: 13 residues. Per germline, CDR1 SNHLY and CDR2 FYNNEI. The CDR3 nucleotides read TGTGCCAGCAGTGATTCTCGGAGCTATGGCTACACCTTC. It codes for CASSDSRSYGYTF.

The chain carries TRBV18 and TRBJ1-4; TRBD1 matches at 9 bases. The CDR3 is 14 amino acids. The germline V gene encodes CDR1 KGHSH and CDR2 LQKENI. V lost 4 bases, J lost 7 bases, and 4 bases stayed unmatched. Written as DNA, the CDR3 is TGTGCCAGCTCACTTCGGGACAGGGTTGAAAAACTGTTTTTT. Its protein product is CASSLRDRVEKLFF.

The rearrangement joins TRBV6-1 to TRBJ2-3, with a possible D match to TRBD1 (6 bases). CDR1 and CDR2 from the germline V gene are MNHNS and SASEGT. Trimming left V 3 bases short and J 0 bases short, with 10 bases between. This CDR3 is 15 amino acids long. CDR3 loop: CASSEGAVSTDTQYF. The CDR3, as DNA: TGTGCCAGCAGTGAGGGGGCCGTTAGCACAGATACGCAGTATTTT.

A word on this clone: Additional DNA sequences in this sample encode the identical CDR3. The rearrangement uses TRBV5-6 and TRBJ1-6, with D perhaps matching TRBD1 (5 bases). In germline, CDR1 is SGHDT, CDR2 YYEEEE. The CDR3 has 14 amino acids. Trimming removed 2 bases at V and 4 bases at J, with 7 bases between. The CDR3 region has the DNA TGTGCCAGCAGCTTAAGGGGTTATAATTCACCCCTCCACTTT. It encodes CASSLRGYNSPLHF.

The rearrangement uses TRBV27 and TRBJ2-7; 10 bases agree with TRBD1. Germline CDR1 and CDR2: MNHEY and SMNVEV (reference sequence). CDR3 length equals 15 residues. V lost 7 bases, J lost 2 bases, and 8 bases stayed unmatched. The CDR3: CASKTPGQGTYEQYF. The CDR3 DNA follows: TGTGCCAGCAAGACACCGGGACAGGGGACCTACGAGCAGTACTTC.

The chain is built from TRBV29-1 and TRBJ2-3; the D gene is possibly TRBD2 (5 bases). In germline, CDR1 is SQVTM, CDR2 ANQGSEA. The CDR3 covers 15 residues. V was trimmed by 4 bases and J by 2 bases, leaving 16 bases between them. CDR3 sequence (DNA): TGCAGCGTTGGCGCTATCCGGGATCCCACAGATACGCAGTATTTT. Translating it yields CSVGAIRDPTDTQYF.

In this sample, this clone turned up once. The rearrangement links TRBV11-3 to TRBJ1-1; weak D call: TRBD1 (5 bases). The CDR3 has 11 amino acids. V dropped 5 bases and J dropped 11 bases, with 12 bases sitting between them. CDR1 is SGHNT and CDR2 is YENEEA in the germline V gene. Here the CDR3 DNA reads TGTGCCAGCAGCCTGGATCAGGGCGCTTTCTTT. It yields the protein CASSLDQGAFF.

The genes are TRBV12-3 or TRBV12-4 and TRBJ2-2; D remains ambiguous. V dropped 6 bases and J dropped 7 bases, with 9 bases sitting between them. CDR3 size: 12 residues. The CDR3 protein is CASRPYSGELFF. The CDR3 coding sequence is TGTGCCAGCAGACCCTACAGCGGGGAGCTGTTTTTT.

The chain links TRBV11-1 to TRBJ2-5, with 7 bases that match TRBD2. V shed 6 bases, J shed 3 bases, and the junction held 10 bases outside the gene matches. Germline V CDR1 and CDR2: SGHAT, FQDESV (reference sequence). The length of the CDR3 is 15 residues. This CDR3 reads CASSSLYRGEETQYF. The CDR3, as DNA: TGTGCCAGCAGTTCCCTATATCGGGGGGAAGAGACCCAGTACTTC.

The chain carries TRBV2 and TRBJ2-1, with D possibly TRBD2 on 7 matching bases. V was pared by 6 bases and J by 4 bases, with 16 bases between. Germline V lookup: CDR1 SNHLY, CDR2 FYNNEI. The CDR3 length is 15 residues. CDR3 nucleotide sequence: TGTGCCAGCAGCCGGGGCGGGGGCGCTTACAATGAGCAGTTCTTC. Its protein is CASSRGGGAYNEQFF.

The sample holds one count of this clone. Written as DNA, the CDR3 is TGTGCCAGCAGCTTAATCGAGGGCCACGAGCAGTACTTC. Its translation is CASSLIEGHEQYF. V usage is TRBV7-8 and J usage is TRBJ2-7, with D perhaps matching TRBD2 (5 bases). Trimming removed 2 bases from V and 5 bases from J, with 10 bases in between. CDR1 and CDR2 from the germline V gene are SGHVS and FQNEAQ. The CDR3 has 13 amino acids.

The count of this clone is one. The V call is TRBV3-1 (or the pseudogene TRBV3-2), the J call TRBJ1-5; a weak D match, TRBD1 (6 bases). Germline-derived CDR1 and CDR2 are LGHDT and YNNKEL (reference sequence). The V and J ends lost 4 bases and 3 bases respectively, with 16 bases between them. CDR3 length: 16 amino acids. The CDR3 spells CASSPGPQGNNQPQHF. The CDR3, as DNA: TGTGCCAGCAGCCCAGGACCACAGGGAAACAATCAGCCCCAGCATTTT.

CDR3 bases: TGTGCCAGCAGCCAAGACATAGTATCTGGGGAGCTGTTTTTT. The encoded protein is CASSQDIVSGELFF. The rearrangement links TRBV3-1 (or the pseudogene TRBV3-2) to TRBJ2-2; no clear D gene. This CDR3 is 14 amino acids long. Trimming removed 0 bases at V and 8 bases at J, with 10 bases between. From germline, CDR1 is LGHDT and CDR2 YNNKEL (reference sequence).

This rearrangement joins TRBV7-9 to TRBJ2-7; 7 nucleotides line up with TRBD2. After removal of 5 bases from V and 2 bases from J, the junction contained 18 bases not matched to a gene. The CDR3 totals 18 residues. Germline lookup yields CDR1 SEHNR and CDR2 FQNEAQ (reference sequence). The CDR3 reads CASSPFGPPLAATYEQYF. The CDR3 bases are TGTGCCAGCAGCCCTTTCGGGCCCCCCCTAGCGGCAACCTACGAGCAGTACTTC.

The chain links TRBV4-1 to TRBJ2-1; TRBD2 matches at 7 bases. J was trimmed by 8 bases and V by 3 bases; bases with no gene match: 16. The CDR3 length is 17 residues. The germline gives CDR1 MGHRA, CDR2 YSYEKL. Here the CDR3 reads CASSHTNRGEGGYEQFF. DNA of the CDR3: TGCGCCAGCAGCCACACCAACCGAGGGGAGGGAGGATATGAGCAGTTCTTC.

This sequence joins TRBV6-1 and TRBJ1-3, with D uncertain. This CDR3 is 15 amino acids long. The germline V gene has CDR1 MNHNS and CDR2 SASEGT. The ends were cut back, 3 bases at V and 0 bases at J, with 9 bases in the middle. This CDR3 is CASSDGPSSGNTIYF. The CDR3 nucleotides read TGTGCCAGCAGTGACGGTCCGAGCTCTGGAAACACCATATATTTT.

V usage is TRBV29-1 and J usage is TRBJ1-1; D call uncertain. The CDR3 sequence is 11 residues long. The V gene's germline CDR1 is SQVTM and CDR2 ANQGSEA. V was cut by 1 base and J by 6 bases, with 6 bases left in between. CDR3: CSVEGESEAFF. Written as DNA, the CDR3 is TGCAGCGTTGAAGGTGAGTCTGAAGCTTTCTTT. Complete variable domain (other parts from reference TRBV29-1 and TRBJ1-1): SAVISQKPSRDICQRGTSLTIQCQVDSQVTMMFWYRQQPGQSLTLIATANQGSEATYESGFVIDKFPISRPNLTFSTLTVSNMSPEDSSIYLCSVEGESEAFFGQGTRLTVV.

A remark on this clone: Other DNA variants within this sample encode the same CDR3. CDR3 DNA sequence: TGTGCCAGCACGCGGGACAGGGGCTACGAGCAGTACTTC. Its translation is CASTRDRGYEQYF. The chain couples TRBV2 to TRBJ2-7; TRBD1 matches at 10 bases. Germline values: CDR1 SNHLY, CDR2 FYNNEI. This CDR3 comprises 13 residues. V trimming: 7 bases; J trimming: 3 bases; junction bases outside the gene matches: 3.

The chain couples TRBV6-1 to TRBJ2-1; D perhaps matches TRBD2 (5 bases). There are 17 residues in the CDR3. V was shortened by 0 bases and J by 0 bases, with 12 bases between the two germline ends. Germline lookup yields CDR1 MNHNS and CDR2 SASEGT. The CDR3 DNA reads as TGTGCCAGCAGTGAAGCGCTCCTAGCAGGCTCCTACAATGAGCAGTTCTTC. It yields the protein CASSEALLAGSYNEQFF.

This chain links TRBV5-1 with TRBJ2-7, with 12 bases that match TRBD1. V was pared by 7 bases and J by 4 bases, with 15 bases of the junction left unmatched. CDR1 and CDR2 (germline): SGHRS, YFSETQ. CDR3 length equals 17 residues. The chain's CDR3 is CASHPYAPGQGAYEQYF. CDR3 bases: TGCGCCAGCCACCCCTACGCTCCGGGACAGGGGGCTTACGAGCAGTACTTC.